Each of the 15 T cell receptor beta chains below was sequenced from the same sample in a study of cytomegalovirus exposure and HLA in healthy donors (dated by TCRdb to 2016 to 2017). Library preparation used the immunoSEQ multiplex PCR assay. The table comes from immuneACCESS by way of TCRdb, which keeps in-frame sequences with V and J called. Part of the clones is missing from these tables; in studies checked, under half for an unresolved V gene and the rest for unknown reasons. Present in this sample are tens of thousands of clones, 70% to 90% of which were seen just once. Of the sample, roughly 1.2% is held by the ten largest clones. Sequenced: PBMCs. The receptor source for this set is a woman between 18 and 29 years old in good health and CMV-seronegative.

CDR3 in DNA: TGCGCCAGCAGTTTGCAGGGGACTAGGGACAATGAGCAGTTCTTC. It encodes CASSLQGTRDNEQFF. V gene TRBV5-1 combines with J gene TRBJ2-1; 8 nucleotides match TRBD2. The germline gives CDR1 SGHRS, CDR2 YFSETQ. Germline trimming cut 5 bases from V and 5 bases from J; bases unmatched to any gene: 9. This CDR3 spans 15 amino acids. The full variable domain, its missing parts supplied by reference TRBV5-1 and TRBJ2-1, is KAGVTQTPRYLIKTRGQQVTLSCSPISGHRSVSWYQQTPGQGLQFLFEYFSETQRNKGNFPGRFSGRQFSNSRSEMNVSTLELGDSALYLCASSLQGTRDNEQFFGPGTRLTVL.

The rearrangement uses TRBV30 and TRBJ1-5; 7 positions agree with TRBD1. The CDR3 has 13 amino acids. Trimming took 5 bases from V and 4 from J; bases not matched to a gene: 5. Germline V gives CDR1 GTSNPN, CDR2 SVGIG (reference sequence). CDR3 sequence: CAWARTGNQPQHF. CDR3 in DNA: TGTGCCTGGGCCCGGACAGGAAATCAGCCCCAGCATTTT.

V usage is TRBV29-1 and J usage is TRBJ2-7, with TRBD2 identical over 11 bases. J gave up 3 bases and V 7 bases, and 32 bases lay outside the gene matches. This CDR3 spans 22 amino acids. Looked up from germline, CDR1 is SQVTM and CDR2 is ANQGSEA. The CDR3 nucleotides are TGCAGCGCCCGAACCCGGGACAGCGGAACTAGCGGGAGCCCTATTGGGGACTACGAGCAGTACTTC. Protein: CSARTRDSGTSGSPIGDYEQYF.

This rearrangement joins TRBV7-9 to TRBJ1-2; 7 nucleotides agree with TRBD1. This CDR3 is built from 14 residues. Germline V lookup: CDR1 SEHNR, CDR2 FQNEAQ (reference sequence). V was pared by 6 bases and J by 0 bases, with 4 bases of the junction left unmatched. The CDR3 coding sequence is TGTGCCAGCAGTTTCGGGACAGCTAACTATGGCTACACCTTC. Translation: CASSFGTANYGYTF.

The chain combines TRBV28 with TRBJ1-2; 10 nucleotides align to TRBD1. V shed 8 bases, J shed 8 bases, and the junction held 23 bases outside the gene matches. This CDR3 is 18 amino acids long. The V gene's germline CDR1 is MDHEN and CDR2 SYDVKM. In nucleotides, the CDR3 is TGTGCCAGCCTAAAACTTTTACTAACGACAGGGGGCGCGAAGGGCTACACCTTC. Translation: CASLKLLLTTGGAKGYTF.

This clone was detected once. The chain couples TRBV7-7 to TRBJ2-1; 9 nucleotides line up with TRBD2. The germline V gene has CDR1 SSHAT and CDR2 FNYEAQ (reference sequence). This CDR3 has 16 residues. The ends lost 2 bases at V and 4 bases at J; junction bases unmatched: 6. CDR3 sequence reads: CASSLSGLARYNEQFF. In DNA form, the CDR3 reads TGTGCCAGCAGCTTAAGTGGACTAGCGCGTTACAATGAGCAGTTCTTC.

The chain uses TRBV5-1 and TRBJ2-3, with 8 bases identical to TRBD1. The CDR3 extends over 15 amino acids. Germline assignment: CDR1 SGHRS and CDR2 YFSETQ. Trimming removed 4 bases from V and 1 base from J; junction bases left unmatched: 5. CDR3 loop: CASSTPDRGTDTQYF. The CDR3 nucleotides are TGCGCCAGCAGCACACCGGACAGGGGCACAGATACGCAGTATTTT.

This clone was seen a handful of times. This sequence joins TRBV18 and TRBJ1-6, with TRBD1 matching 10 bases. The CDR3 runs to 15 residues. The V gene end was trimmed by 3 bases and the J gene end by 8 bases; junction bases not matched to a gene: 4. Germline-derived CDR1 and CDR2 are KGHSH and LQKENI. The CDR3, as DNA: TGTGCCAGCTCACCCGAGACAGGGGGCCATTCACCCCTCCACTTT. Translated, it gives CASSPETGGHSPLHF.

The chain carries TRBV20-1 and TRBJ2-1; D remains unclear. The CDR3 extends over 11 amino acids. The germline V gene encodes CDR1 DFQATT and CDR2 SNEGSKA (reference sequence). Trimming cost V 3 bases and J 4 bases, with 4 bases left between them. The chain's CDR3 is CSASGYNEQFF. For the CDR3, the DNA is TGCAGTGCTAGCGGTTACAATGAGCAGTTCTTC.

This clone appeared once. CDR3 in DNA: TGTGCCAGCAGCGTTCGGGGACTAGCGGGAAGGTATAATTACGAGCAGTACTTC. Translation: CASSVRGLAGRYNYEQYF. V is TRBV7-8 and J is TRBJ2-7, with 13 bases aligning to TRBD2. CDR1 and CDR2 (germline): SGHVS, FQNEAQ. The CDR3 is made up of 18 amino acids. After removal of 5 bases from V and 4 bases from J, the junction contained 14 bases not matched to a gene.

The CDR3 is CASSIAGGPHNEQFF. CDR3 DNA: TGTGCCAGCAGTATAGCGGGAGGGCCCCACAATGAGCAGTTCTTC. This chain connects TRBV27 to TRBJ2-1, with 11 nucleotides matching TRBD2. Germline trimming cut 5 bases from V and 5 bases from J; bases unmatched to any gene: 5. Looked up from germline, CDR1 is MNHEY and CDR2 is SMNVEV (reference sequence). The CDR3 sequence is 15 residues long.

The rearrangement joins TRBV5-4 to TRBJ2-3, with 8 bases that match TRBD2. CDR3 length: 15 amino acids. Losses at the gene ends were 4 bases for V and 3 bases for J; bases not matched to a gene: 7. CDR1 is SGHNT, CDR2 YYREEE, per germline (reference sequence). The CDR3 region has the DNA TGTGCCAGCAGCACCAGCGGGGGTATGACAGATACGCAGTATTTT. Encoded protein: CASSTSGGMTDTQYF.

The V gene is TRBV11-2, the J gene TRBJ2-7, with D possibly matching TRBD2 (7 bases). Deletions cut 1 base from V and 1 base from J, with 11 bases between. Germline V gene sequence: CDR1 SGHAT, CDR2 FQNNGV. The CDR3 runs 15 residues. The DNA for the CDR3 is TGTGCCAGCAGCTTAGCACAGGGAGGGTCCTACGAGCAGTACTTC. The encoded protein is CASSLAQGGSYEQYF.

The chain joins TRBV2 to TRBJ1-1; 9 bases are a match to TRBD1. J was trimmed by 0 bases and V by 3 bases; bases with no gene match: 8. CDR1 SNHLY and CDR2 FYNNEI come from the germline V gene. The CDR3 spans 17 residues. CDR3 DNA sequence: TGTGCCAGCAGTGAGTCAGACAGGGGGTACATGAACACTGAAGCTTTCTTT. This translates into CASSESDRGYMNTEAFF.

The count of this clone is one. The chain couples TRBV6-5 to TRBJ2-1; 9 bases line up with TRBD1. Unmatched junction bases numbered 9, after V lost 9 bases and J lost 6 bases. Germline CDR1 and CDR2: MNHEY and SVGAGI. CDR3 length: 14 amino acids. The CDR3 sequence: CASSKDRGSNEQFF. DNA of the CDR3: TGTGCCAGTTCTAAGGACAGGGGATCCAATGAGCAGTTCTTC.